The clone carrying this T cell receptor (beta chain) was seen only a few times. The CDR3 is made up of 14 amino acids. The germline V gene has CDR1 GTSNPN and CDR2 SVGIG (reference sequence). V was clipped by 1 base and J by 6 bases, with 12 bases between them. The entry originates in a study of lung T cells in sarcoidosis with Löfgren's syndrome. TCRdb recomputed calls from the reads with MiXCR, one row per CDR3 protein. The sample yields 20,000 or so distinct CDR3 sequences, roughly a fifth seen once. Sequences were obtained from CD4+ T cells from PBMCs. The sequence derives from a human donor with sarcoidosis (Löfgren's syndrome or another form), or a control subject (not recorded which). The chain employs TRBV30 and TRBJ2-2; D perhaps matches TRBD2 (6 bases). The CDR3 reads CAWSAREPAGELFF. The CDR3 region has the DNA TGTGCCTGGAGTGCGCGGGAACCAGCCGGGGAGCTGTTTTTT.